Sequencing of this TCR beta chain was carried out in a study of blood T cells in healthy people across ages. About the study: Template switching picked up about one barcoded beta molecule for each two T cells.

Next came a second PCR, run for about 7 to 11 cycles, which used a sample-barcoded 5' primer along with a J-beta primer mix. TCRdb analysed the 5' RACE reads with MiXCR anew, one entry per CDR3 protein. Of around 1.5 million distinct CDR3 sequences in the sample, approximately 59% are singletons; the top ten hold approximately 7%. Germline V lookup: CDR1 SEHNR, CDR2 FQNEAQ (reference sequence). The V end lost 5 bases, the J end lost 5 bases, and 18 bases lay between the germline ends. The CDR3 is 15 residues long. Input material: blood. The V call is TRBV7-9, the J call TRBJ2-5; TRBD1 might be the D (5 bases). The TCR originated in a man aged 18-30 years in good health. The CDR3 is CASSVPSLAGETQYF. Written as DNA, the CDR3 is TGTGCCAGCAGCGTACCAAGTCTCGCAGGGGAGACCCAGTACTTC. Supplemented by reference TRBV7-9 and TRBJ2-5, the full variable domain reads DTGVSQNPRHKITKRGQNVTFRCDPISEHNRLYWYRQTLGQGPEFLTYFQNEAQLEKSRLLSDRFSAERPKGSFSTLEIQRTEQGDSAMYLCASSVPSLAGETQYFGPGTRLLVL.